Below are 32 T cell receptor beta chains sequenced from a single sample in a study of cytomegalovirus exposure and HLA in healthy donors. The primer mix had 60 Vbeta and 13 Jbeta primers. The method was immunoSEQ multiplex PCR; TCRdb's version includes in-frame clones alone and lacks a portion of them. The table shows about 91,000 clones, with around 60% occurring only once. The source material was PBMCs. The receptors were gathered from a human donor in good health.

This chain joins TRBV5-1 and TRBJ1-1; D not resolved. Trimming stripped 3 bases from V and 1 base from J, with 4 bases between. Germline V gene data show CDR1 as SGHRS and CDR2 as YFSETQ. The CDR3 spans 12 residues. The CDR3 here is CASSSKNTEAFF. The CDR3 DNA reads as TGCGCCAGCAGCTCCAAGAACACTGAAGCTTTCTTT.

The chain employs TRBV6-4 and TRBJ2-7; 7 nucleotides match TRBD1. The CDR3 has 15 amino acids. The germline gives CDR1 MRHNA, CDR2 SNTAGT. Losses at the gene ends were 0 bases for V and 5 bases for J; bases not matched to a gene: 7. This CDR3 reads CASSDSWRTGNEQYF. The CDR3 DNA is TGTGCCAGCAGTGACTCGTGGAGGACAGGTAACGAGCAGTACTTC.

The chain is built from TRBV7-2 and TRBJ1-1, with D possibly matching TRBD1 (6 bases). CDR3 length equals 15 residues. V was trimmed by 5 bases and J by 3 bases, leaving 16 bases between them. Germline V gives CDR1 SGHTA, CDR2 FQGNSA. The CDR3 DNA follows: TGTGCCAGCAGCACAGGGACCCGACTCCACACTGAAGCTTTCTTT. Protein sequence: CASSTGTRLHTEAFF.

The chain links TRBV6-5 to TRBJ2-4; TRBD1 aligns across 9 bases. CDR3 length equals 14 residues. Germline-derived CDR1 and CDR2 are MNHEY and SVGAGI. Trimming at V came to 6 bases and at J to 7 bases, leaving 7 bases not matched to a gene. The CDR3 nucleotides read TGTGCCAGCAGCCCAGGGACAGGGTGGAACATTCAGTACTTC. This translates into CASSPGTGWNIQYF.

Here the CDR3 reads CSAEGNTEAFF. The CDR3 DNA reads as TGCAGTGCTGAGGGGAACACTGAAGCTTTCTTT. The chain combines TRBV20-1 with TRBJ1-1; D is undetermined. The CDR3 is 11 amino acids. The V end lost 5 bases, the J end lost 1 base, and 5 bases lay between the germline ends. Looked up from germline, CDR1 is DFQATT and CDR2 is SNEGSKA (reference sequence).

This chain connects TRBV12-5 to TRBJ1-3; a possible D gene is TRBD1 (6 bases). The V and J ends lost 1 base and 4 bases respectively, with 17 bases between them. The CDR3 has 17 amino acids. The germline V gene has CDR1 LGHNT and CDR2 FRNRAP. Written as DNA, the CDR3 is TGTGCTAGTGGTTTGGCTCCCGTAGGGGGAAGGGGAAACACCATATATTTT. It translates to CASGLAPVGGRGNTIYF.

V usage is TRBV11-3 and J usage is TRBJ1-2; maybe TRBD1 (5 bases). There are 14 residues in the CDR3. Per the germline V gene, CDR1 is SGHNT and CDR2 is YENEEA. The germline V and J ends were trimmed by 1 base and 4 bases, with 10 bases remaining between them. The CDR3 is CASSLVRQLYGYTF. Here the CDR3 DNA reads TGTGCCAGCAGCTTAGTACGACAGCTCTATGGCTACACCTTC.

The CDR3 loop is CASSFVGGLDTGELFF. The CDR3 region has the DNA TGTGCCAGCAGCTTCGTCGGGGGGTTGGACACCGGGGAGCTGTTTTTT. The chain employs TRBV5-5 and TRBJ2-2, with TRBD2 identical over 7 bases. Germline CDR1 is SGHKS and CDR2 is YYEKEE (reference sequence). The V segment lost 2 bases and the J segment 3 bases; nucleotides outside the gene matches: 7. This CDR3 comprises 16 residues.

The chain uses TRBV5-1 and TRBJ1-1, with D possibly TRBD1 on 6 matching bases. V was shortened by 5 bases and J by 2 bases, with 13 bases between the two germline ends. Germline lookup yields CDR1 SGHRS and CDR2 YFSETQ. CDR3 size: 14 residues. The CDR3 region is CASRRTEPNTEAFF. DNA for the CDR3: TGCGCCAGCAGGCGGACAGAGCCAAACACTGAAGCTTTCTTT.

This chain links TRBV5-1 with TRBJ2-3; 10 bases agree with TRBD2. Germline-derived CDR1 and CDR2 are SGHRS and YFSETQ. After removal of 0 bases from V and 5 bases from J, the junction contained 6 bases not matched to a gene. The CDR3 has 16 amino acids. The CDR3 sequence: CASSLAAGGPEDTQYF. CDR3 DNA: TGCGCCAGCAGCTTGGCAGCGGGGGGGCCGGAAGATACGCAGTATTTT.

This chain connects TRBV4-1 to TRBJ2-4, with TRBD1 matching over 7 bases. The J segment lost 6 bases and the V segment lost 4 bases, leaving 9 bases of the junction unmatched. Germline lookup yields CDR1 MGHRA and CDR2 YSYEKL. The CDR3 loop spans 15 amino acids. CDR3 coding DNA: TGCGCCAGCAGCCGAGACGACAGGGAGCTAAACATTCAGTACTTC. Amino acids: CASSRDDRELNIQYF.

This chain links TRBV7-2 with TRBJ2-7; a possible D gene is TRBD1 (6 bases). The CDR3 spans 13 residues. Germline CDR1 and CDR2: SGHTA and FQGNSA. V lost 5 bases and J lost 5, with 13 bases in between. The CDR3 spells CASSAGQNNEQYF. CDR3 nucleotides: TGTGCCAGCAGCGCAGGACAGAACAACGAGCAGTACTTC.

The chain has TRBV10-3 and TRBJ2-3; TRBD1 matches 8 bases. V dropped 6 bases and J dropped 1; count of bases not matched to a gene: 9. The CDR3 contains 16 residues. CDR1 ENHRY and CDR2 SYGVKD come from the germline V gene. Written as DNA, the CDR3 is TGTGCCATCAGGACCGTTGACAGGGGAGGCACAGATACGCAGTATTTT. Translating gives CAIRTVDRGGTDTQYF.

J is TRBJ1-1 and V is TRBV5-1; possibly TRBD1 for D (5 bases). The germline V gene has CDR1 SGHRS and CDR2 YFSETQ. This CDR3 has 15 residues. Trimming took off 0 bases at V and 0 bases at J, with 9 bases between the two ends. This CDR3 is CASSLEPGMNTEAFF. The CDR3 DNA reads as TGCGCCAGCAGCTTGGAACCAGGGATGAACACTGAAGCTTTCTTT.

The J gene is TRBJ1-6, the V gene TRBV27; 9 bases agree with TRBD1. The V gene's germline CDR1 is MNHEY and CDR2 SMNVEV (reference sequence). J gave up 7 bases and V 7 bases, and 5 bases lay outside the gene matches. The CDR3 sequence is 14 residues long. Written as DNA, the CDR3 is TGTGCCAGCACCCCGACAGGGGGGAATTCACCCCTCCACTTT. Its translation is CASTPTGGNSPLHF.

The CDR3 protein is CASSPPGTGGTYNEQFF. As DNA, the CDR3 is TGTGCCAGCTCACCACCGGGGACGGGGGGGACCTACAATGAGCAGTTCTTC. The chain carries TRBV18 and TRBJ2-1; 8 nucleotides agree with TRBD2. The germline V gene encodes CDR1 KGHSH and CDR2 LQKENI. Trimming at V came to 0 bases and at J to 2 bases, leaving 6 bases not matched to a gene. This CDR3 region has 17 residues.

This clone was detected only a few times. The chain is built from TRBV2 and TRBJ2-5, with 7 bases matching TRBD2. CDR3 length equals 14 residues. V lost 2 bases, J lost 1 base, and 1 base stayed unmatched. Per germline, CDR1 SNHLY and CDR2 FYNNEI. The CDR3, as DNA: TGTGCCAGCAGTGAATGGACTAGCCAAGAGACCCAGTACTTC. Translating it yields CASSEWTSQETQYF.

This chain uses TRBV7-9 with TRBJ2-1, with no clear D. Deletions cut 5 bases from V and 10 bases from J, with 15 bases between. In germline, CDR1 is SEHNR, CDR2 FQNEAQ (reference sequence). The length of the CDR3 is 13 residues. The CDR3 sequence: CASSQNPTPEQFF. Here the CDR3 DNA reads TGTGCCAGCAGCCAAAACCCTACGCCAGAGCAGTTCTTC.

This chain connects TRBV7-7 to TRBJ2-2, with D perhaps matching TRBD1 (5 bases). Germline-derived CDR1 and CDR2 are SSHAT and FNYEAQ (reference sequence). Trimming took 3 bases from V and 6 from J, leaving 11 bases between them. The CDR3 covers 14 residues. CDR3 coding DNA: TGTGCCAGCAGCTTCGTAAAAGGGGCCGGGGAGCTGTTTTTT. It is translated as CASSFVKGAGELFF.

The chain has TRBV6-5 and TRBJ2-2; 9 bases align to TRBD1. The V and J ends lost 6 bases and 4 bases, in that order; junction bases with no gene match: 6. Germline V gives CDR1 MNHEY, CDR2 SVGAGI. The CDR3 loop spans 15 amino acids. CDR3 sequence reads: CASSTQGAITGELFF. In DNA form, the CDR3 reads TGTGCCAGCAGCACACAGGGGGCGATCACCGGGGAGCTGTTTTTT.

Only a few counts were recorded for this clone. J is TRBJ2-7 and V is TRBV5-1; D is ambiguous. CDR3 size: 13 residues. Trimming left V 1 base short and J 5 bases short, with 10 bases between. Germline loops: CDR1 SGHRS, CDR2 YFSETQ. The DNA of the CDR3 is TGCGCCAGCAGCTTGCGGGTTTCTCACGAGCAGTACTTC. Amino acid sequence: CASSLRVSHEQYF.

In its sample, this clone was seen a few times. The CDR3, as DNA: TGTGCCAGCAGCCCTCCCTTCGGGGGAGGGGAAAAACTGTTTTTT. Its protein is CASSPPFGGGEKLFF. The gene calls are TRBV5-4 and TRBJ1-4, with D perhaps TRBD1 (5 bases). V was pared by 4 bases and J by 8 bases, with 18 bases between. The CDR3 totals 15 residues. Per germline, CDR1 SGHNT and CDR2 YYREEE (reference sequence).

The gene calls are TRBV2 and TRBJ1-2, with TRBD1 matching over 12 bases. Germline V gives CDR1 SNHLY, CDR2 FYNNEI. With V trimmed by 2 bases and J by 7 bases, 5 bases remained unmatched. The CDR3 contains 15 residues. CDR3 protein: CASSETGQGAAGYTF. The DNA of the CDR3 is TGTGCCAGCAGTGAAACGGGACAGGGGGCGGCTGGCTACACCTTC.

This clone was counted between two and nine times. This chain uses TRBV10-3 with TRBJ1-1, with 7 bases lining up with TRBD1. The CDR3 length is 14 residues. CDR1 is ENHRY, CDR2 SYGVKD, per germline. J gave up 1 base and V 6 bases, and 5 bases lay outside the gene matches. This CDR3 is CAISWDSSNTEAFF. In DNA form, the CDR3 reads TGTGCCATCAGCTGGGACAGCTCGAACACTGAAGCTTTCTTT.

This chain connects TRBV2 to TRBJ2-5, with TRBD2 identical over 9 bases. V lost 7 bases to trimming and J lost 5 bases; unmatched junction nucleotides: 17. CDR1 is SNHLY and CDR2 is FYNNEI in the germline V gene. The CDR3 extends over 17 amino acids. CDR3 sequence: CASTPPRGTSTRETQYF. The CDR3 DNA reads TGTGCCAGCACCCCCCCCCGAGGGACTAGCACCCGCGAGACCCAGTACTTC.

The CDR3 nucleotides read TGTGCCAGCAGCTTGTGGGGCAGGGGCCAAACCGGGGAGCTGTTTTTT. This gives the protein CASSLWGRGQTGELFF. The chain couples TRBV5-5 to TRBJ2-2; D might be TRBD1 (6 bases). The CDR3 is made up of 16 amino acids. V was cut by 1 base and J by 5 bases, with 15 bases left in between. CDR1 is SGHKS, CDR2 YYEKEE, per germline (reference sequence).

Remarks on this clone: Other DNA sequences of this sample code for an identical CDR3. This chain joins TRBV5-1 and TRBJ2-5; TRBD1 matches at 7 bases. Looked up from germline, CDR1 is SGHRS and CDR2 is YFSETQ. The CDR3 consists of 13 residues. Unmatched junction bases numbered 3, after V lost 4 bases and J lost 3 bases. The CDR3 region has the DNA TGCGCCAGCAGCACTGGGACAGAAGAGACCCAGTACTTC. Protein sequence: CASSTGTEETQYF.

This clone was seen a handful of times. This sequence joins TRBV5-1 and TRBJ2-5; D is possibly TRBD2 (6 bases). Trimming cost V 7 bases and J 5 bases, with 18 bases left between them. This CDR3 has 14 amino acids. Germline CDR1 reads SGHRS; CDR2 reads YFSETQ. The CDR3 nucleotides are TGCGCCAGCCTACCCACCGGAGGAGGGGAGACCCAGTACTTC. Encoded protein: CASLPTGGGETQYF.

The chain has TRBV5-4 and TRBJ1-2, with 7 positions matching TRBD1. The J segment lost 2 bases and the V segment lost 0 bases, leaving 7 bases of the junction unmatched. Looked up from germline, CDR1 is SGHNT and CDR2 is YYREEE (reference sequence). This CDR3 has 16 amino acids. The CDR3 protein is CASSLELGGENYGYTF. As DNA, the CDR3 is TGTGCCAGCAGCTTGGAGTTAGGGGGCGAAAACTATGGCTACACCTTC.

The rearrangement joins TRBV5-4 to TRBJ1-6, with 9 positions matching TRBD1. V trimming: 8 bases; J trimming: 7 bases; junction bases outside the gene matches: 10. Germline CDR1 SGHNT, CDR2 YYREEE (reference sequence). CDR3 length equals 15 residues. CDR3 loop: CASFGTGGRNSPLHF. The DNA for the CDR3 is TGTGCCAGTTTCGGCACAGGGGGCAGAAATTCACCCCTCCACTTT. The full variable domain, its missing parts supplied by reference TRBV5-4 and TRBJ1-6, is ETGVTQSPTHLIKTRGQQVTLRCSSQSGHNTVSWYQQALGQGPQFIFQYYREEENGRGNFPPRFSGLQFPNYSSELNVNALELDDSALYLCASFGTGGRNSPLHFGNGTRLTVT.

This clone was seen only a few times. Within the sample, other DNA sequences also encode this same CDR3. The chain links TRBV2 to TRBJ1-1, with D hard to call. The CDR3 extends over 15 amino acids. Germline V gives CDR1 SNHLY, CDR2 FYNNEI. Trimming stripped 2 bases from V and 4 bases from J, with 14 bases between. DNA for the CDR3: TGTGCCAGCAGTGAAACTCGGTCAGGCTCCACTGAAGCTTTCTTT. Amino acids: CASSETRSGSTEAFF. The full variable domain, its missing parts supplied by reference TRBV2 and TRBJ1-1, is EPEVTQTPSHQVTQMGQEVILRCVPISNHLYFYWYRQILGQKVEFLVSFYNNEISEKSEIFDDQFSVERPDGSNFTLKIRSTKLEDSAMYFCASSETRSGSTEAFFGQGTRLTVV.

In regard to this clone: This same CDR3 is encoded by further DNA sequences in the sample. V usage is TRBV15 and J usage is TRBJ2-7, with 8 bases fitting TRBD1. The CDR3 has 14 amino acids. Unmatched junction bases numbered 7, after V lost 5 bases and J lost 4 bases. Germline CDR1 reads LNHNV; CDR2 reads YYDKDF (reference sequence). CDR3 DNA sequence: TGTGCCACCAGCCGGGACAGGCGAGCATACGAGCAGTACTTC. As protein: CATSRDRRAYEQYF.